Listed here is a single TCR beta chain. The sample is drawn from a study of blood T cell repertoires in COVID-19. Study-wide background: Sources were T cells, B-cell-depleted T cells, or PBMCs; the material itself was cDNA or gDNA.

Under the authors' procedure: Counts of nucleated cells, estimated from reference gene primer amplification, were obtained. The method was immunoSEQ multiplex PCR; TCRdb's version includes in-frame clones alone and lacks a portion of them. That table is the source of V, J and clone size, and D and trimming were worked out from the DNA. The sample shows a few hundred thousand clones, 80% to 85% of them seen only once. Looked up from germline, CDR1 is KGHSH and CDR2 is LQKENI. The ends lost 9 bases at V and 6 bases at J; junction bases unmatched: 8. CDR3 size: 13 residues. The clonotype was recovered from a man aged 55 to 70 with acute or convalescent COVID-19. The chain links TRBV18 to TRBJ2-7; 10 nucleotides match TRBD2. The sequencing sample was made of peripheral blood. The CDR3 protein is CARSSGSGVEQYF. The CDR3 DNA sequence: TGTGCCAGATCTAGCGGGAGTGGAGTCGAGCAGTACTTC. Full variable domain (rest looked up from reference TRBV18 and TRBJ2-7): NAGVMQNPRHLVRRRGQEARLRCSPMKGHSHVYWYRQLPEEGLKFMVYLQKENIIDESGMPKERFSAEFPKEGPSILRIQQVVRGDSAAYFCARSSGSGVEQYFGPGTRLTVT.